The entry that follows covers one TCR beta chain sequence. The sample originates from a study of blood T cells in healthy people across ages. The germline V gene encodes CDR1 SEHNR and CDR2 FQNEAQ (reference sequence). This CDR3 is 17 amino acids long. Trimming removed 4 bases at V and 4 bases at J, with 22 bases between. The authors ran a second PCR of about 6 to 11 cycles using a sample-barcoded 5' primer and a J-beta primer mix. All samples gave at least 3 million CDR3-containing paired-end reads. TCRdb processed the 5' RACE reads anew with MiXCR; each CDR3 protein has one entry. The data contain over 500,000 distinct CDR3 sequences, about 51% of them seen just once; the ten biggest clones take up about 14%.

V is TRBV7-9 and J is TRBJ1-2; possible D gene TRBD1, 5 bases. The sequenced sample consisted of blood. The TCR was taken from a woman of 80 years or more in good health. Here the CDR3 DNA reads TGTGCCAGCAGCTCCAGGGCGCCTGGGTTTGGGGGCTATGGCTACACCTTC. This sequence encodes CASSSRAPGFGGYGYTF.